This T cell receptor beta chain was documented in a study of control samples from healthy donors and cancer patients. The CDR3 runs to 13 residues. CDR1 is MDHEN, CDR2 SYDVKM, per germline. The V end lost 7 bases, the J end lost 4 bases, and 11 bases lay between the germline ends. The data were produced by immunoSEQ multiplex PCR, yet TCRdb's version contains in-frame clones alone and is incomplete. The table records some 140,000 clones, around nine tenths of them present only once. This sequence originates from a woman in her twenties or thirties in good health. Sample: blood. V gene TRBV28 combines with J gene TRBJ1-5; D might be TRBD1 (5 bases). CDR3 bases: TGTGCCAGCAAGAAACAGGTGAATCAGCCCCAGCATTTT. Translation: CASKKQVNQPQHF.